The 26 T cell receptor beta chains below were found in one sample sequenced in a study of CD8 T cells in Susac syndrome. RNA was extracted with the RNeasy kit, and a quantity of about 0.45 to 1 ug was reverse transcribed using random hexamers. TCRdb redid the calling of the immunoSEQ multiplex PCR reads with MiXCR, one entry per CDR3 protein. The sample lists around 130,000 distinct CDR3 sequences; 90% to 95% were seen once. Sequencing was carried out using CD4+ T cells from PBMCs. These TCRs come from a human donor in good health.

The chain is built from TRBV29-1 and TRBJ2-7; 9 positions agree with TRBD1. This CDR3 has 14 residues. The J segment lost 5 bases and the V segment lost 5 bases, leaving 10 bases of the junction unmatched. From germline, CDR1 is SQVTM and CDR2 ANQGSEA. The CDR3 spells CSVTTGGPSDEQYF. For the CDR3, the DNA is TGCAGCGTTACAACAGGGGGCCCGTCGGACGAGCAGTACTTC.

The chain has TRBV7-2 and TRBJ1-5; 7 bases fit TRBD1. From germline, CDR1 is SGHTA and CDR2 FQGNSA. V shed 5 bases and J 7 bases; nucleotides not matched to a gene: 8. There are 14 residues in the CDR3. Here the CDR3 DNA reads TGTGCCAGCAGCGCAGACAGGGCCTCGCAGCCCCAGCATTTT. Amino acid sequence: CASSADRASQPQHF.

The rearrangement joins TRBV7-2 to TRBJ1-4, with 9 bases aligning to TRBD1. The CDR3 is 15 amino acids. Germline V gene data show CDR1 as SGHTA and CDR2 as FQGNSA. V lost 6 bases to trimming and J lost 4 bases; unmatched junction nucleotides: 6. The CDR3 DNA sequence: TGTGCCAGCAGTCTACAGACAGGGGGTAATGAAAAACTGTTTTTT. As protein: CASSLQTGGNEKLFF.

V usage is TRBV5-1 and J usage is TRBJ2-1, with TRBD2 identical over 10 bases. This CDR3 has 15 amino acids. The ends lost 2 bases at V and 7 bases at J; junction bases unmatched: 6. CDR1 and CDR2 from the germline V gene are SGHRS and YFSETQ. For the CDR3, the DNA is TGCGCCAGCAGCTTACTAGCGGGGTATGGTAATGAGCAGTTCTTC. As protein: CASSLLAGYGNEQFF.

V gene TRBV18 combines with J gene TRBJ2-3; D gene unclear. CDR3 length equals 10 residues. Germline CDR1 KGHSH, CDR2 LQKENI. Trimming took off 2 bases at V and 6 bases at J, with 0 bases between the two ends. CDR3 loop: CASSPDTQYF. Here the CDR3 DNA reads TGTGCCAGCTCACCAGATACGCAGTATTTT.

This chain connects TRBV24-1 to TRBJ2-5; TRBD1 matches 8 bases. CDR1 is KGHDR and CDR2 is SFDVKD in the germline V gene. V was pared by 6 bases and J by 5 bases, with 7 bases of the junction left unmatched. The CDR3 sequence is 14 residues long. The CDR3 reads CATSTGTGSETQYF. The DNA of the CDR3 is TGTGCCACCAGTACCGGGACAGGTTCTGAGACCCAGTACTTC.

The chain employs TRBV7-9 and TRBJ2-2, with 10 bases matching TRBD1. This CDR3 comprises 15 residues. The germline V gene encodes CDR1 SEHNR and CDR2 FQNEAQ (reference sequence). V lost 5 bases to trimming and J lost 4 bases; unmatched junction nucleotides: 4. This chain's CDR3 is CASSAGTGVTGELFF. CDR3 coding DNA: TGTGCCAGCAGCGCCGGGACAGGGGTCACCGGGGAGCTGTTTTTT.

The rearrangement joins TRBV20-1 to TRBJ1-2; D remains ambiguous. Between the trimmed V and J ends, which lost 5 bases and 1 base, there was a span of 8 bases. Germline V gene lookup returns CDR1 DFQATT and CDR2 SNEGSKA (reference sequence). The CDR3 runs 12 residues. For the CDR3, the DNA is TGCAGTGCTTCCGGGAATAACTATGGCTACACCTTC. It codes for CSASGNNYGYTF.

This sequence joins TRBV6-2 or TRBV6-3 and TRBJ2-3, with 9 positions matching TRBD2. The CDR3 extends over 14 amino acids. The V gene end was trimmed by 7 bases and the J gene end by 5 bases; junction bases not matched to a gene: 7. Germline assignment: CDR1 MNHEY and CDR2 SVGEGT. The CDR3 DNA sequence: TGTGCCAGCAACCCTAGCGGGAAGGGAGATACGCAGTATTTT. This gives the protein CASNPSGKGDTQYF.

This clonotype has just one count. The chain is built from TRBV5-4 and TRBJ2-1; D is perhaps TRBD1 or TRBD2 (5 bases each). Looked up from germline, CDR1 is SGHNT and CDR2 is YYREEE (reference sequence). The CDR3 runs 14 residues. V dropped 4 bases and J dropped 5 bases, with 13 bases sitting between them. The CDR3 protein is CASSSTGTHNEQFF. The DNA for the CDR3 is TGTGCCAGCAGCAGTACCGGGACCCACAATGAGCAGTTCTTC.

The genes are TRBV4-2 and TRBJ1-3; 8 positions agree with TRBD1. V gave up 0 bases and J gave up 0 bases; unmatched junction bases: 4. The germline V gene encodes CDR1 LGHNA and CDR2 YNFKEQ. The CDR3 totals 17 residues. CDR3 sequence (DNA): TGTGCCAGCAGCCAAGAGACAGGGGCGAGCTCTGGAAACACCATATATTTT. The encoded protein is CASSQETGASSGNTIYF.

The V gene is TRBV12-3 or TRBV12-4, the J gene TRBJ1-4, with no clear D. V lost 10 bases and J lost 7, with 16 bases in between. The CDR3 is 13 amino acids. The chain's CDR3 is CATSLGEAEKLFF. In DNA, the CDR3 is TGTGCCACTTCCCTCGGGGAGGCTGAAAAACTGTTTTTT.

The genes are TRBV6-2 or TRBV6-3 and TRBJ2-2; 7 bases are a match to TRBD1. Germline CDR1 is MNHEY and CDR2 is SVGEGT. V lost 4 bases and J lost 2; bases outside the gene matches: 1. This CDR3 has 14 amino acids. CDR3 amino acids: CASSSGGNTGELFF. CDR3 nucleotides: TGTGCCAGCAGTTCAGGGGGAAACACCGGGGAGCTGTTTTTT.

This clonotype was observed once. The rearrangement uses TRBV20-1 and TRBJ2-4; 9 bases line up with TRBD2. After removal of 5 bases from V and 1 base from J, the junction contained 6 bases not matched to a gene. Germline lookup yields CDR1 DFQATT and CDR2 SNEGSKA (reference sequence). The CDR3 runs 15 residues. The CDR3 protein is CSAVSGSFAKNIQYF. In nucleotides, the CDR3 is TGCAGTGCTGTTAGCGGGAGCTTTGCCAAAAACATTCAGTACTTC.

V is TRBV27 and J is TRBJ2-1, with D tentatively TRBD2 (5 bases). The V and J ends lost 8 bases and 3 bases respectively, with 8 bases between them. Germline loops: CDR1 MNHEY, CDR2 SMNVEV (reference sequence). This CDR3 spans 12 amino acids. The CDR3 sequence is CASGRLYNEQFF. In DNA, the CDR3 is TGTGCCAGCGGGAGACTCTACAATGAGCAGTTCTTC.

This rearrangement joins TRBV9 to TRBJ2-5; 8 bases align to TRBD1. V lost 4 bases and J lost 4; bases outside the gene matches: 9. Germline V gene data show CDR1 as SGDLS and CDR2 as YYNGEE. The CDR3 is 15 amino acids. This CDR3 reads CASSFRQGIIETQYF. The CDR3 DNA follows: TGTGCCAGCAGCTTCAGACAGGGGATAATAGAGACCCAGTACTTC.

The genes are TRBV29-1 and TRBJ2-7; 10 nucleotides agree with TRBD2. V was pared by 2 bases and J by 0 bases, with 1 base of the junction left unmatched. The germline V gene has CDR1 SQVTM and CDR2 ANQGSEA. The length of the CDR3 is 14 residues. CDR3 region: CSVEKREGSYEQYF. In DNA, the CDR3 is TGCAGCGTTGAAAAGCGGGAGGGCTCCTACGAGCAGTACTTC.

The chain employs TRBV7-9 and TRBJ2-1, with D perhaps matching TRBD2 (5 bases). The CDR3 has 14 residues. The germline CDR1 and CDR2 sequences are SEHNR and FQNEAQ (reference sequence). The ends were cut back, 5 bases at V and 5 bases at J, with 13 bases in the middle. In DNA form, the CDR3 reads TGTGCCAGCAGCACTACGTCGGGGAACAATGAGCAGTTCTTC. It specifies CASSTTSGNNEQFF.

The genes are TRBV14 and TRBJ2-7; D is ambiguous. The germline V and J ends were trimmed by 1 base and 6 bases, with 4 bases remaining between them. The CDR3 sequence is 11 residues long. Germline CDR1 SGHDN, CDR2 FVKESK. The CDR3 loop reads CASSQATEQYF. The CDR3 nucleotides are TGTGCCAGCAGCCAAGCGACCGAGCAGTACTTC.

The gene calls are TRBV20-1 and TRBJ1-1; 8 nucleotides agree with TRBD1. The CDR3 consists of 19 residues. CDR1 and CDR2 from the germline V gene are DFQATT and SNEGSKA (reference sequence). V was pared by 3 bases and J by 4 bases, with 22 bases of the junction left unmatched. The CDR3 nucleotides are TGCAGTGCTAGGCTCTCCGATGTCCTCAGGGGGCTTTTGGTCACTGAAGCTTTCTTT. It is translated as CSARLSDVLRGLLVTEAFF.

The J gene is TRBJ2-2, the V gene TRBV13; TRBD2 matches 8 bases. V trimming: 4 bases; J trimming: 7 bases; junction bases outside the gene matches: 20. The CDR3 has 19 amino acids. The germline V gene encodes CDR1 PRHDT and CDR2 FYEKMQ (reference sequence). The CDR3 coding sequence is TGTGCCAGCAGCTCGGTGGGAATTACGCCCGGGACTAGAATCGGGGAGCTGTTTTTT. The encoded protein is CASSSVGITPGTRIGELFF.

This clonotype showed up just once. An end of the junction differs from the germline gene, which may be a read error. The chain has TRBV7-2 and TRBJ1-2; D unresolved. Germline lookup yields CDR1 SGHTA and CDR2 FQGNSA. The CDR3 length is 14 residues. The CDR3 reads CASSLAQAASRLLF. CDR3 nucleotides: TGTGCCAGCAGCTTAGCGCAGGCGGCCTCCCGGCTCCTCTTC. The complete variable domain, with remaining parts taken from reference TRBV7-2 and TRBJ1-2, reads GAGVSQSPSNKVTEKGKDVELRCDPISGHTALYWYRQSLGQGLEFLIYFQGNSAPDKSGLPSDRFSAERTGGSVSTLTIQRTQQEDSAVYLCASSLAQAASRLLFGSGTRLTVV.

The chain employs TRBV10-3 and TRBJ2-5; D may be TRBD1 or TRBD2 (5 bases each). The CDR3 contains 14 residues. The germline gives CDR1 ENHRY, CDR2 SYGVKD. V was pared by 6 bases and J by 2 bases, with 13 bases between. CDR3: CAISAGAAQETQYF. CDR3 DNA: TGTGCCATCAGCGCCGGGGCAGCACAAGAGACCCAGTACTTC.

In DNA, the CDR3 is TGTGCCAGCAGAGCGACAGGGGCAGATACGCAGTATTTT. Translating it yields CASRATGADTQYF. The chain combines TRBV12-3 or TRBV12-4 with TRBJ2-3; TRBD1 matches 8 bases. V trimming: 6 bases; J trimming: 4 bases; junction bases outside the gene matches: 3. This CDR3 has 13 residues.

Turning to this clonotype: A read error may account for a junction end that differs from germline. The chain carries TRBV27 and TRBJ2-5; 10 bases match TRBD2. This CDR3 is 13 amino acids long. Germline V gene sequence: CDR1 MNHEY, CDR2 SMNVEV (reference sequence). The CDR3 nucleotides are TGTGCCAGCAGTTTGAGGAGGGACCTAGCGGGGGACTTC. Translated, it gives CASSLRRDLAGDF.

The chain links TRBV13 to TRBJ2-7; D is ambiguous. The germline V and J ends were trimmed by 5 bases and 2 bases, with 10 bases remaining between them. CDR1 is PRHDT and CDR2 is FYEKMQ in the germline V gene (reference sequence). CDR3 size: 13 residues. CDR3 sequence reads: CASSPTITYEQYF. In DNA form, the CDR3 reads TGTGCCAGCAGCCCGACCATCACCTACGAGCAGTACTTC. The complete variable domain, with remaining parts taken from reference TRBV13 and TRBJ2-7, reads AAGVIQSPRHLIKEKRETATLKCYPIPRHDTVYWYQQGPGQDPQFLISFYEKMQSDKGSIPDRFSAQQFSDYHSELNMSSLELGDSALYFCASSPTITYEQYFGPGTRLTVT.